This T cell receptor (beta chain) was identified during a study of blood T cell repertoires in COVID-19. About the study: The United States, Italy and Spain supplied acute and convalescent COVID-19 samples. PBMCs, B-cell-depleted T cells, or T cells were the source of the cDNA or gDNA that made up the material.

Per the germline V gene, CDR1 is SQVTM and CDR2 is ANQGSEA. This CDR3 region has 15 residues. With V trimmed by 5 bases and J by 2 bases, 6 bases remained unmatched. As handled by the study authors: Cell counts per sample came from amplifying reference gene primers. Here immunoSEQ multiplex PCR was the method, and the copy in TCRdb shows in-frame clones only, minus some. The D gene and trimming were derived from the DNA, and the V and J assignments and clone size from that table. The data hold roughly 68,000 clones, with roughly 85% observed a single time. The chain carries TRBV29-1 and TRBJ2-5, with 12 bases matching TRBD2. Sample: peripheral blood. The receptor was isolated from a man in his forties or fifties with acute or convalescent COVID-19. The CDR3 here is CSVYPLAGGQETQYF. For the CDR3, the DNA is TGCAGCGTTTACCCACTAGCGGGGGGTCAAGAGACCCAGTACTTC.